This T cell receptor beta chain comes out of a study of cytomegalovirus exposure and HLA in healthy donors. Study-level findings and limits: The likely explanation for a cluster of highly shared sequence variants was sequencing artifact. TCR beta V- and J-gene trimming was later associated with a missense DCLRE1C variant.

The CDR3 is 11 amino acids. The V end was cut by 4 bases, the J end by 4 bases, with 5 bases between. From germline, CDR1 is DFQATT and CDR2 SNEGSKA (reference sequence). The PCR was carried out with 60 Vbeta primers and 13 Jbeta primers. Clones were read by immunoSEQ multiplex PCR, and TCRdb kept only the in-frame ones, dropping some. The sample yields about 88,000 clones, approximately 90% seen once. Comment on this clone: Its cognate antigen is unknown. Other DNA sequences from this sample encode an identical CDR3 as well.

The sample consisted of PBMCs. V usage is TRBV20-1 and J usage is TRBJ1-3; D not certain. The TCR originated in a man aged 18 to 30 in good health and CMV-seronegative. The DNA for the CDR3 is TGCAGTGCTATTTCGGGAAACACCATATATTTT. Amino acid sequence: CSAISGNTIYF.